This TCR beta chain was sequenced for a study of a mutant IDH1 vaccine in newly diagnosed glioma. About the research overall: Treatment recipients were roughly 62% male and about 40% female, and their mean age was 40.4 years.

The assay was immunoSEQ multiplex PCR, and TCRdb's table has in-frame clones only and misses some. The data contain fewer than 45,000 clones, 78% of them singletons. Time point described: baseline, week 1 (first vaccination visit). Noted treatment: pre-vaccination baseline after standard-of-care therapy. CDR1 SEHNR and CDR2 FQNEAQ come from the germline V gene (reference sequence). This CDR3 comprises 16 residues. V lost 7 bases, J lost 2 bases, and 12 bases stayed unmatched. Sequenced here: PBMCs, sampled from a glioma patient treated with radiotherapy, temozolomide or both. The V call is TRBV7-9, the J call TRBJ2-7, with TRBD1 identical over 9 bases. The TCR comes from a man aged 40-49 years with glioma. Some clones in this sample may be carry-over from other donors' samples. The CDR3 sequence is CASTGIRDRDAYEQYF. CDR3 DNA: TGTGCCAGCACCGGAATCCGGGACAGGGACGCCTACGAGCAGTACTTC.